This T cell receptor beta chain was obtained from a study of blood T cell repertoires in COVID-19. Turning to the study itself: Nucleic acid was either cDNA or gDNA, and it came from T cells, B-cell-depleted T cells, or PBMCs.

This CDR3 has 17 amino acids. CDR1 and CDR2 (germline): KGHSH, LQKENI. Trimming at V came to 0 bases and at J to 3 bases, leaving 2 bases not matched to a gene. Sequenced by immunoSEQ multiplex PCR; TCRdb stores in-frame clones only, minus some. Here the sample spans 150,000 to 200,000 clones, 65% to 80% being singletons. This sequence joins TRBV18 and TRBJ2-1, with 13 positions matching TRBD2. Source material: PBMCs or T cells enriched from blood (not recorded which). This TCR was recovered from a woman between 70 and 85 years old in a cohort exposed to, infected with or recovered from COVID-19 (not recorded which). CDR3 bases: TGTGCCAGCTCACCACCGGGACTAGCGGGGAACTACAATGAGCAGTTCTTC. Translation: CASSPPGLAGNYNEQFF.